This T cell receptor beta chain was documented in a study of cytomegalovirus exposure and HLA in healthy donors. Broader study findings: TCR beta V segments were, for the most part, productive about 87% or about 30% of the time in an earlier analysis. The authors later linked a missense DCLRE1C variant to TCR beta V- and J-gene trimming.

Trimming shortened V by 1 base and J by 11 bases, and 14 bases separated the two germline ends. This CDR3 contains 13 residues. The germline V gene encodes CDR1 SGHAT and CDR2 FQNNGV. In the PCR, 60 Vbeta and 13 Jbeta primers were used. The repertoire was sequenced with immunoSEQ multiplex PCR; TCRdb's copy has only in-frame clones and lacks some. The sample gives under 150,000 clones, approximately 69% of which show up once; 4.2% is in the top ten. In regard to this clone: Its target is unknown.

Though nominally healthy at sampling, donors likely had unrecorded immune exposures. The chain is built from TRBV11-2 and TRBJ2-5; the D gene is possibly TRBD2 (5 bases). Material for sequencing was PBMCs. This clonotype was sampled from a woman aged 40 to 50 in good health and CMV-seropositive. The CDR3 DNA sequence: TGTGCCAGCAGCTTAGTTGAGGGCTGGGAGCAGTACTTC. Its translation: CASSLVEGWEQYF.